This T cell receptor (beta chain) was captured in a study of CD4 and CD8 cells across lung adenocarcinoma regions (dated by TCRdb to between 2018 and 2020). Context from the whole study: Intratumor heterogeneity of the T cell receptor repertoire was examined by comparing tumor centers with tumor margins.

V lost 6 bases and J lost 2 bases, and the count of bases not matched to a germline gene is 4. The CDR3 contains 15 residues, cysteine and phenylalanine counted. Solely the CDR3 DNA is kept, with 45 bases framed from the first base. Taken from the germline V gene, the CDR1 and CDR2 loops are MNHNS and SASEGT. The library was obtained by PCR. This sample was sequenced with a HiSeq X Ten. Starting from the raw public reads, TCRdb applied fastp trimming at Q25, assembled clones with MiXCR and retained in-frame beta chains. CDR3 protein sequences are deduplicated, and each keeps its most common genes and DNA. This sample gives about 25,000 distinct CDR3 sequences in total; under 60% of them show up just once. The ten largest clones represent around 50% of the sample. The donors were patients who had localized lung adenocarcinoma, which is a subtype of non-small cell lung cancer. The centers of localized lung adenocarcinomas were where the samples came from. CD8+ T cells from tumor tissue were profiled separately from CD4+ T cells for TCR repertoire analysis.

This clonotype was seen ten or more times. The antigen this receptor binds is unknown. No base quality values were provided; no much bigger clone lies one nucleotide off. This chain joins TRBV6-1 to TRBJ2-6; TRBD1 matches 7 bases in the middle. Sample: CD8+ T cells from the center of a lung tumor. The cell subset or site label, as the study defines it: tumor center region. The TCR comes from a male donor with lung adenocarcinoma. The CD4 and CD8 labels of this study may be unreliable. The base sequence is TGTGCCAGCAGCACAGGGGACACTGGGGCCAACGTCCTGACTTTC. Its protein is CASSTGDTGANVLTF.